The text below deals with one T cell receptor (beta chain). Its antigen is not known. The ends lost 2 bases at V and 6 bases at J; junction bases unmatched: 10. This CDR3 region has 16 residues. CDR1 is KGHSH, CDR2 LQKENI, per germline. This sample is part of a study of shared clonotypes between healthy human individuals. Background on the study: Per-donor plates numbered three CD4 naive, three CD4 memory, two CD8 naive and one CD8 memory. Study findings and constraints: Against clonotypes common to all four donors, non-shared ones had lower generation probabilities.

This was a deep-level run. Each replicate PCR on the sorted subsets used 200 to 250 ng DNA (around 31,000 T cell genomes). Profiling relied on immunoSEQ multiplex PCR, and the TCRdb table lists in-frame clones only, not all of them. Among over 1.4 million clones listed, around 95% were seen once. This sequence joins TRBV18 and TRBJ2-5; 9 bases are a match to TRBD2. The origin of this receptor is a man under 40 in good health. Source material: naive CD4+ T cells sorted from blood. As for subset: CD45RA+ positively selected. The CDR3 loop is CASSPSSSGRLKTQYF. The CDR3, as DNA: TGTGCCAGCTCACCAAGTAGCAGCGGGAGGTTGAAGACCCAGTACTTC. The full variable domain, its missing parts supplied by reference TRBV18 and TRBJ2-5, is NAGVMQNPRHLVRRRGQEARLRCSPMKGHSHVYWYRQLPEEGLKFMVYLQKENIIDESGMPKERFSAEFPKEGPSILRIQQVVRGDSAAYFCASSPSSSGRLKTQYFGPGTRLLVL.